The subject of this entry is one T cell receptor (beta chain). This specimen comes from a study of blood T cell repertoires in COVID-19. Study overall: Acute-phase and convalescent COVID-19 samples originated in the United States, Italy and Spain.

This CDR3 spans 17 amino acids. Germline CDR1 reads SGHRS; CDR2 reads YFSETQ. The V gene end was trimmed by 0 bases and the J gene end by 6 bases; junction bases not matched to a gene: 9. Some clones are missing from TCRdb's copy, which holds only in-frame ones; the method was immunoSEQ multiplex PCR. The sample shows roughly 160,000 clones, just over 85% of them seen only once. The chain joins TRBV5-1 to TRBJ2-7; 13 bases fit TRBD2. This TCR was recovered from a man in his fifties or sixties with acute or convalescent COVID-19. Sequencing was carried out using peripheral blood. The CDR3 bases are TGCGCCAGCAGCTTGGGGGACGTACTAGCGGGAGGGGCCGAGCAGTACTTC. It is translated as CASSLGDVLAGGAEQYF. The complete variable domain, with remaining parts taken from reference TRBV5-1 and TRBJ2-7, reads KAGVTQTPRYLIKTRGQQVTLSCSPISGHRSVSWYQQTPGQGLQFLFEYFSETQRNKGNFPGRFSGRQFSNSRSEMNVSTLELGDSALYLCASSLGDVLAGGAEQYFGPGTRLTVT.